The subject of this entry is one T cell receptor beta chain. The sample originates from a study of blood T cell repertoires in COVID-19. Study summary: The United States, Italy and Spain provided the acute and convalescent COVID-19 samples. From T cells, B-cell-depleted T cells, or PBMCs came the material, which was cDNA or gDNA.

Using immunoSEQ multiplex PCR, the repertoire was profiled, and TCRdb retains in-frame clones only, with some absent. The profile covers 280,000 or so clones, with about nine tenths appearing a single time and 9.5% to 15% taken by the ten largest. Per the germline V gene, CDR1 is LGHNA and CDR2 is YSLEER. Trimming pared 0 bases from V and 4 bases from J, leaving 15 bases between. This CDR3 has 16 residues. The chain recombines TRBV4-3 with TRBJ1-2, with a weak D call TRBD1 (6 bases). Sample: peripheral blood. This clonotype was sampled from an older woman with acute or convalescent COVID-19. The CDR3: CASSQEVQGYAYGYTF. The CDR3 bases are TGCGCCAGCAGCCAAGAGGTTCAGGGGTACGCCTATGGCTACACCTTC.